The 8 T cell receptor beta chains in this list originate from one sample, sequenced in a study of T cell responses to AZD1222 COVID-19 vaccine. Assay used: immunoSEQ multiplex PCR; TCRdb lists only in-frame clones, some missing. The top ten hold approximately 8.3% of the sample, which has approximately 100,000 clones, 91% seen once. Specimen: peripheral blood, collected on day 0 of AZD1222 vaccination. The receptors come from an adult in good health.

This clone has only a few counts. The CDR3 loop is CASSQDYGTTGELFF. The DNA for the CDR3 is TGTGCCAGCAGCCAAGATTACGGGACGACCGGGGAGCTGTTTTTT. This chain connects TRBV4-2 to TRBJ2-2; possibly TRBD1 or TRBD2 for D (5 bases each). Trimming took 0 bases from V and 5 from J, leaving 10 bases between them. This CDR3 spans 15 amino acids. Germline lookup yields CDR1 LGHNA and CDR2 YNFKEQ.

The chain employs TRBV28 and TRBJ1-1, with 8 positions matching TRBD1. V was clipped by 5 bases and J by 7 bases; unmatched bases: 9. The CDR3 has 14 residues. The germline V gene has CDR1 MDHEN and CDR2 SYDVKM. CDR3 bases: TGTGCCAGCAGTACCACGGGTGGGACAGGTGAAGCTTTCTTT. Translating it yields CASSTTGGTGEAFF.

The CDR3 sequence: CASSLGKGGPLNQPQHF. The CDR3, as DNA: TGTGCCAGCAGCTTGGGGAAGGGCGGTCCACTCAATCAGCCCCAGCATTTT. The V and J genes are TRBV11-2 and TRBJ1-5; D remains ambiguous. CDR1 and CDR2 from the germline V gene are SGHAT and FQNNGV. This CDR3 contains 17 residues. The V gene lost 3 bases and the J gene lost 3 bases, with 18 bases spanning the gap. Full variable domain (outside the CDR3, taken from reference TRBV11-2 and TRBJ1-5): EAGVAQSPRYKIIEKRQSVAFWCNPISGHATLYWYQQILGQGPKLLIQFQNNGVVDDSQLPKDRFSAERLKGVDSTLKIQPAKLEDSAVYLCASSLGKGGPLNQPQHFGDGTRLSIL.

The genes are TRBV5-1 and TRBJ1-1; no clear D. In germline, CDR1 is SGHRS, CDR2 YFSETQ. V was cut by 6 bases and J by 2 bases, with 14 bases left in between. The CDR3 loop spans 14 amino acids. CDR3 sequence: CASTRRGGNTEAFF. As DNA, the CDR3 is TGCGCCAGCACCCGGCGAGGTGGAAACACTGAAGCTTTCTTT. Drawing the rest from reference TRBV5-1 and TRBJ1-1, the complete variable domain is KAGVTQTPRYLIKTRGQQVTLSCSPISGHRSVSWYQQTPGQGLQFLFEYFSETQRNKGNFPGRFSGRQFSNSRSEMNVSTLELGDSALYLCASTRRGGNTEAFFGQGTRLTVV.

The V call is TRBV10-3, the J call TRBJ2-3; 10 nucleotides agree with TRBD1. Trimming cost V 4 bases and J 2 bases; bases outside gene matches: 6. CDR3 size: 16 residues. Per germline, CDR1 ENHRY and CDR2 SYGVKD. The CDR3 DNA follows: TGTGCCATCAGTGGGACAGGGGGAGAGACCACAGATACGCAGTATTTT. Translated, it gives CAISGTGGETTDTQYF.

The chain has TRBV13 and TRBJ2-5; possibly TRBD1 for D (5 bases). The CDR3 consists of 14 residues. From germline, CDR1 is PRHDT and CDR2 FYEKMQ (reference sequence). Trimming removed 4 bases at V and 0 bases at J, with 9 bases between. The CDR3 region is CASSSTDHQETQYF. CDR3 in DNA: TGTGCCAGCAGCTCGACAGACCACCAAGAGACCCAGTACTTC. Variable domain in full (rest from reference TRBV13 and TRBJ2-5): AAGVIQSPRHLIKEKRETATLKCYPIPRHDTVYWYQQGPGQDPQFLISFYEKMQSDKGSIPDRFSAQQFSDYHSELNMSSLELGDSALYFCASSSTDHQETQYFGPGTRLLVL.

The rearrangement uses TRBV28 and TRBJ1-3; no reliable D call. This CDR3 has 16 amino acids. Germline values: CDR1 MDHEN, CDR2 SYDVKM. Trimming shortened V by 2 bases and J by 0 bases, and 11 bases separated the two germline ends. The DNA of the CDR3 is TGTGCCAGCAGTTTAGGACTGATCAGCTCTGGAAACACCATATATTTT. Translating it yields CASSLGLISSGNTIYF. Drawing the rest from reference TRBV28 and TRBJ1-3, the complete variable domain is DVKVTQSSRYLVKRTGEKVFLECVQDMDHENMFWYRQDPGLGLRLIYFSYDVKMKEKGDIPEGYSVSREKKERFSLILESASTNQTSMYLCASSLGLISSGNTIYFGEGSWLTVV.

This chain links TRBV18 with TRBJ1-1, with 9 bases lining up with TRBD1. V lost 5 bases to trimming and J lost 3 bases; unmatched junction nucleotides: 7. This CDR3 is built from 15 residues. Germline lookup yields CDR1 KGHSH and CDR2 LQKENI. CDR3 sequence reads: CASSFTGGLDTEAFF. CDR3 nucleotide sequence: TGTGCCAGCTCATTTACAGGGGGCTTGGACACTGAAGCTTTCTTT.